The 17 T cell receptor beta chains below all came from one sample that was sequenced in a study of cytomegalovirus exposure and HLA in healthy donors (dated by TCRdb to the late 2010s). The library came from the immunoSEQ multiplex PCR assay. A mixture of 60 forward primers for TCR Vbeta segments and 13 reverse primers for TCR Jbeta segments was used in the multiplex PCR. Sourced from immuneACCESS, this table was stored by TCRdb with only in-frame sequences that have V and J called. A share of the clones is absent; for the studies checked, an unresolved V gene accounts for under half, and the remainder has no known explanation. The sample table shows 150,000 to 200,000 clones, and 60% to 80% are seen once. The biggest ten clones account for nearly 6.5% of the sample. Sample: PBMCs. The receptors originated from a man aged 35-49 years in good health and CMV-seropositive.

This clone was seen a few times. V is TRBV19 and J is TRBJ1-5; TRBD1 might be the D (6 bases). Trimming stripped 7 bases from V and 9 bases from J, with 22 bases between. The CDR3 length is 15 residues. The V gene's germline CDR1 is LNHDA and CDR2 SQIVND (reference sequence). The CDR3 protein is CASTTPQGPLGPQHF. The CDR3 DNA is TGTGCCAGTACCACCCCACAGGGTCCCCTAGGGCCCCAGCATTTT.

This chain connects TRBV11-3 to TRBJ2-2, with D unresolved. CDR1 is SGHNT, CDR2 YENEEA, per germline. The ends were cut back, 5 bases at V and 2 bases at J, with 9 bases in the middle. This CDR3 contains 14 residues. The CDR3 DNA sequence: TGTGCCAGCAGCCCCACAGCTAACACCGGGGAGCTGTTTTTT. As protein: CASSPTANTGELFF.

The gene calls are TRBV18 and TRBJ2-1; TRBD2 matches at 12 bases. The CDR3 consists of 19 residues. V shed 4 bases, J shed 0 bases, and the junction held 10 bases outside the gene matches. Germline V CDR1 and CDR2: KGHSH, LQKENI. The CDR3 sequence: CASSRTSGNRAGSYNEQFF. The CDR3 nucleotides read TGTGCCAGCTCACGGACTAGCGGGAATCGGGCAGGCTCCTACAATGAGCAGTTCTTC.

Worth noting for this clone: The junction shows a germline mismatch at one end, possibly a read error. V gene TRBV28 combines with J gene TRBJ2-3, with 9 bases identical to TRBD2. This CDR3 is 15 amino acids long. CDR1 is MDHEN and CDR2 is SYDVKM in the germline V gene. The CDR3 sequence: CASSSFSGSRDTQYF. The CDR3 DNA is TGTGCCAGCAGTTCCTTTAGCGGGAGCAGAGATACGCAGTATTTT.

V gene TRBV27 combines with J gene TRBJ2-7, with a weak D call TRBD2 (6 bases). The V gene lost 8 bases and the J gene lost 1 base, with 18 bases spanning the gap. CDR1 is MNHEY and CDR2 is SMNVEV in the germline V gene (reference sequence). The CDR3 sequence is 15 residues long. CDR3 nucleotides: TGTGCCAGCGGGACGGTCGATAGCGGATCCTACGAGCAGTACTTC. Translating gives CASGTVDSGSYEQYF.

V is TRBV6-5 and J is TRBJ2-1, with D maybe TRBD2 (5 bases). Between the trimmed V and J ends, which lost 7 bases and 12 bases, there was a span of 13 bases. Germline values: CDR1 MNHEY, CDR2 SVGAGI. This CDR3 contains 11 residues. The CDR3 DNA reads TGTGCCAGCACCTCGGGGTATGGGCAGTTCTTC. Translated: CASTSGYGQFF.

CDR3 loop: CASSRGNANTGELFF. DNA of the CDR3: TGTGCCAGCAGCAGGGGGAACGCGAACACCGGGGAGCTGTTTTTT. J is TRBJ2-2 and V is TRBV11-3; tentative D call: TRBD1 (6 bases). The CDR3 has 15 residues. CDR1 and CDR2 (germline): SGHNT, YENEEA. Trimming cost V 5 bases and J 0 bases, with 10 bases left between them.

In nucleotides, the CDR3 is TGTGCCAGTAGTACGACAGGTTACACCGTACCTGGGAACTATGGCTACACCTTC. This encodes CASSTTGYTVPGNYGYTF. This chain connects TRBV19 to TRBJ1-2, with D maybe TRBD1 (6 bases). The V gene lost 4 bases and the J gene lost 2 bases, with 23 bases spanning the gap. Germline lookup yields CDR1 LNHDA and CDR2 SQIVND (reference sequence). The CDR3 covers 18 residues.

The chain recombines TRBV7-9 with TRBJ2-1; 12 bases map to TRBD2. The CDR3 is 15 amino acids. The V gene's germline CDR1 is SEHNR and CDR2 FQNEAQ (reference sequence). Trimming took 6 bases from V and 3 from J; bases not matched to a gene: 3. This CDR3 is CASSRTSGDYNEQFF. In nucleotides, the CDR3 is TGTGCCAGCAGTCGGACTAGCGGGGACTACAATGAGCAGTTCTTC.

This clone was counted between two and nine times. The V call is TRBV5-1, the J call TRBJ2-1; tentative D call: TRBD2 (6 bases). Trimming cost V 0 bases and J 6 bases, with 13 bases left between them. CDR1 SGHRS and CDR2 YFSETQ come from the germline V gene. The CDR3 loop spans 15 amino acids. CDR3 bases: TGCGCCAGCAGCTTGGAGGCGGGAAAGGGCAATGAGCAGTTCTTC. Translation gives CASSLEAGKGNEQFF.

This chain links TRBV9 with TRBJ2-2; a possible D gene is TRBD1 (5 bases). V was clipped by 7 bases and J by 2 bases, with 12 bases between them. Looked up from germline, CDR1 is SGDLS and CDR2 is YYNGEE. This CDR3 comprises 14 residues. The DNA of the CDR3 is TGTGCCAGCTCCGTCAGGGTAAACACCGGGGAGCTGTTTTTT. Protein product: CASSVRVNTGELFF.

The chain carries TRBV5-1 and TRBJ2-3; TRBD1 agrees at 9 bases. From germline, CDR1 is SGHRS and CDR2 YFSETQ. CDR3 length equals 16 residues. After removal of 3 bases from V and 9 bases from J, the junction contained 14 bases not matched to a gene. CDR3 coding DNA: TGCGCCAGCAGCTCAACCGGGACAGGGCCCCCCGGCACGCAGTATTTT. Translation: CASSSTGTGPPGTQYF.

This rearrangement joins TRBV28 to TRBJ1-2; 8 nucleotides agree with TRBD1. The CDR3 has 13 residues. Per the germline V gene, CDR1 is MDHEN and CDR2 is SYDVKM. Unmatched junction bases numbered 6, after V lost 4 bases and J lost 8 bases. The CDR3 region is CASSSGGGGGYTF. The CDR3 bases are TGTGCCAGCAGTTCAGGGGGCGGGGGAGGCTACACCTTC.

This clone was counted a single time. This chain uses TRBV10-2 with TRBJ1-2; 8 bases match TRBD1. V was clipped by 6 bases and J by 7 bases; unmatched bases: 1. Germline CDR1 and CDR2: WSHSY and SAAADI. The CDR3 is made up of 11 amino acids. DNA of the CDR3: TGCGCCAGCAGCACAGGGGGTGGCTACACCTTC. Its translation is CASSTGGGYTF.

In nucleotides, the CDR3 is TGCGCCAGCAGCTTGGGGGACAACAATGAGCAGTTCTTC. It encodes CASSLGDNNEQFF. V and J are TRBV5-1 and TRBJ2-1; possible D gene TRBD1, 6 bases. CDR3 size: 13 residues. V was shortened by 0 bases and J by 5 bases, with 6 bases between the two germline ends. Germline V gene data show CDR1 as SGHRS and CDR2 as YFSETQ.

V and J are TRBV10-2 and TRBJ2-5; D perhaps matches TRBD2 (6 bases). V was pared by 7 bases and J by 2 bases, with 11 bases between. This CDR3 has 13 residues. Germline CDR1 and CDR2: WSHSY and SAAADI. CDR3 sequence reads: CASTRGMQETQYF. In DNA, the CDR3 is TGCGCCAGCACCCGCGGGATGCAAGAGACCCAGTACTTC.

CDR3 sequence reads: CASSLAWTSTGELFF. The CDR3 DNA reads as TGTGCCAGCAGCTTAGCGTGGACTAGCACCGGGGAGCTGTTTTTT. The gene calls are TRBV7-2 and TRBJ2-2; 7 nucleotides align to TRBD2. V gave up 0 bases and J gave up 4 bases; unmatched junction bases: 2. The CDR3 is 15 amino acids. Germline V lookup: CDR1 SGHTA, CDR2 FQGNSA.